The following is a T cell receptor beta chain sequence with its context. This specimen belongs to a study of cytomegalovirus exposure and HLA in healthy donors. Separation from the approximately 720-subject first cohort characterized the 120-subject validation cohort, to which the donors belonged. Trimming took off 8 bases at V and 4 bases at J, with 8 bases between the two ends. Germline loops: CDR1 WSHSY, CDR2 SAAADI. The CDR3 has 11 amino acids. Profiling relied on immunoSEQ multiplex PCR, and the TCRdb table lists in-frame clones only, not all of them. The sample holds around 160,000 clones, about four fifths seen once.

Sequencing input: PBMCs. V usage is TRBV10-2 and J usage is TRBJ2-5, with TRBD1 as a possible D gene (5 bases). The sequence derives from a young man in good health and CMV-seropositive. In DNA, the CDR3 is TGCGCCAGCCGGACAAGAGAGACCCAGTACTTC. It translates to CASRTRETQYF.